This note documents a single T cell receptor (beta chain) sequence. Its antigen is unidentified. The data derive from a study of OX40 agonist ivuxolimab in advanced cancers. Turning to the study itself: Partial responses occurred in three patients (one hepatocellular carcinoma, two cutaneous melanoma).

The data were produced by immunoSEQ multiplex PCR, yet TCRdb's version contains in-frame clones alone and is incomplete. The table shows more than 65,000 clones, with about three quarters occurring only once. Findings and limits, study-wide: It was also the case that some nonresponders had low normalized T-cell clonal expansion. Blood T cells, both CD4+ and CD8+, expanded clonally by week 6 at 0.1 to 3.0 mg/kg.

Sequencing used CD4+ or CD8+ T cells sorted from blood, obtained in a trial of the OX40 agonist ivuxolimab. The receptor comes from an adult with an advanced solid tumor such as melanoma, head and neck, liver or kidney cancer.

In DNA form, the CDR3 reads TGTGCCAGCAGCCCGCGGACTAGCGGGGTTAGCACAGATACGCAGTATTTT. Translating it yields CASSPRTSGVSTDTQYF. V is TRBV11-2 and J is TRBJ2-3, with TRBD2 matching over 12 bases. The CDR3 has 17 amino acids. Germline values: CDR1 SGHAT, CDR2 FQNNGV. V shed 5 bases, J shed 0 bases, and the junction held 6 bases outside the gene matches.